This T cell receptor (beta chain) derives from a study of cytomegalovirus exposure and HLA in healthy donors. PCR involved 60 Vbeta and 13 Jbeta primers. Method: immunoSEQ multiplex PCR; TCRdb's copy keeps in-frame clones and lacks some. The sample lists fewer than 200,000 clones; roughly 87% were seen once. Germline V gene data show CDR1 as SGHVS and CDR2 as FQNEAQ. CDR3 length equals 14 residues. V shed 0 bases and J shed 10 bases, with 13 bases lying between them. The material sequenced was PBMCs. This chain links TRBV7-8 with TRBJ2-1; D is possibly TRBD1 (5 bases). The TCR sequence derives from a girl under three years old in good health and CMV-seronegative. CDR3 in amino acids: CASSLAPGNCEQFF. CDR3 coding DNA: TGTGCCAGCAGCTTAGCTCCAGGGAACTGCGAGCAGTTCTTC.